These 2 T cell receptor beta chains originate from one sample sequenced in a study of CD8+ T cells in alopecia areata. cDNA prepared by RNA extraction and subsequent reverse transcription served as the template for sequencing. Generated by immunoSEQ multiplex PCR, the TCRdb table keeps only in-frame clones and is missing some. The sample includes fewer than 150,000 clones, roughly three fifths of them seen just once. The source material was CD4+ T cells sorted from blood, sampled at week 0. The receptors were sampled from a human donor with alopecia areata.

The rearrangement uses TRBV11-1 and TRBJ2-7; TRBD2 matches 10 bases. The CDR3 sequence is 15 residues long. V shed 1 base and J 0 bases; nucleotides not matched to a gene: 0. Germline CDR1 reads SGHAT; CDR2 reads FQDESV (reference sequence). DNA for the CDR3: TGTGCCAGCAGCTTAGGACTAGCGGGCTCCTACGAGCAGTACTTC. It specifies CASSLGLAGSYEQYF. Full variable domain (missing parts from reference TRBV11-1 and TRBJ2-7): EAEVAQSPRYKITEKSQAVAFWCDPISGHATLYWYRQILGQGPELLVQFQDESVVDDSQLPKDRFSAERLKGVDSTLKIQPAELGDSAMYLCASSLGLAGSYEQYFGPGTRLTVT.

This clone was seen a few times. The chain carries TRBV14 and TRBJ2-3, with a tentative D call TRBD1 (6 bases). The germline gives CDR1 SGHDN, CDR2 FVKESK. The CDR3 spans 13 residues. The V gene lost 3 bases and the J gene lost 5 bases, with 9 bases spanning the gap. The CDR3 here is CASSQGARDTQYF. The CDR3 nucleotides read TGTGCCAGCAGCCAGGGGGCGAGAGATACGCAGTATTTT. Looking up the rest from reference TRBV14 and TRBJ2-3 gives the full variable domain: EAGVTQFPSHSVIEKGQTVTLRCDPISGHDNLYWYRRVMGKEIKFLLHFVKESKQDESGMPNNRFLAERTGGTYSTLKVQPAELEDSGVYFCASSQGARDTQYFGPGTRLTVL.